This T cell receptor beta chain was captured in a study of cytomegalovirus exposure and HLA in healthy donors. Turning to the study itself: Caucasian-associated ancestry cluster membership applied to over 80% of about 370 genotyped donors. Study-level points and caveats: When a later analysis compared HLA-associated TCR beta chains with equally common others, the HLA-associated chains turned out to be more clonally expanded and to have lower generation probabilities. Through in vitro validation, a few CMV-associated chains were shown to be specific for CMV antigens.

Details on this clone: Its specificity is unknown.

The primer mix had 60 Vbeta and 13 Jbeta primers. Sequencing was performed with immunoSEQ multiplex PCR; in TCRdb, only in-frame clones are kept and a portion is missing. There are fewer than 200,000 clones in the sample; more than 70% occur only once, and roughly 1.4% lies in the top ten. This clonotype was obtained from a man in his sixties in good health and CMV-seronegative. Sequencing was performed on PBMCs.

CDR3 sequence reads: CASVTSGGAYEQYF. The CDR3 DNA reads as TGTGCCAGTGTCACTAGCGGGGGGGCCTACGAGCAGTACTTC. The V call is TRBV2, the J call TRBJ2-7; 13 bases are a match to TRBD2. With V trimmed by 9 bases and J by 2 bases, 4 bases remained unmatched. The CDR3 has 14 residues. The germline gives CDR1 SNHLY, CDR2 FYNNEI.